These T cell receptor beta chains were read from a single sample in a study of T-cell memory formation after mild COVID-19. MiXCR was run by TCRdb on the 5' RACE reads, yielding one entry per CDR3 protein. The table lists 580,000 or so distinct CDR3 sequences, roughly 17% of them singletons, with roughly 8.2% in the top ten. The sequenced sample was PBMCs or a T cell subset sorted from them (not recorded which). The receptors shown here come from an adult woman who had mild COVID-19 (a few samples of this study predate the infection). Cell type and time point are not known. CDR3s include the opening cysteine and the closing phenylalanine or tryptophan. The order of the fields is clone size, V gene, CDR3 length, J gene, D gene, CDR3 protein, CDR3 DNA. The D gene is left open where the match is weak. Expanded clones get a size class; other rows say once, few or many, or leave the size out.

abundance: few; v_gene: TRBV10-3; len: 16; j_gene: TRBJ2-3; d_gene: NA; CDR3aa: CAISDPGVTNTDTQYF; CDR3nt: TGTGCCATCAGTGATCCAGGGGTAACTAACACAGATACGCAGTATTTT
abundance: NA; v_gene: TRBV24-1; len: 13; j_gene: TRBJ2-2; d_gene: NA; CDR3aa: CATSAGSTGELFF; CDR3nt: TGTGCCACCAGTGCGGGGTCCACCGGGGAGCTGTTTTTT
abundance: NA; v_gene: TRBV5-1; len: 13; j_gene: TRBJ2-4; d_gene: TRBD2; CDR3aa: CASSLTGRGIQYF; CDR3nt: TGCGCCAGCAGCTTGACGGGGAGGGGCATTCAGTACTTC
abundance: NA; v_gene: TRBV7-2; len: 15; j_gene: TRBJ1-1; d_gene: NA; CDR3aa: CASSQQGSGSFEAFF; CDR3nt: TGTGCCAGCAGCCAACAGGGAAGTGGGAGTTTTGAAGCTTTCTTT
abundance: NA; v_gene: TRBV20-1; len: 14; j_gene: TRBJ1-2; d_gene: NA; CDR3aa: CRALKGADYRGYTF; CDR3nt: TGCAGAGCCTTGAAGGGTGCTGATTATCGGGGCTACACCTTC
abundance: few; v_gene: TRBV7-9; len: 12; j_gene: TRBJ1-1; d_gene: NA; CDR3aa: CASSLRDSEAFF; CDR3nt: TGTGCCAGCAGCTTGAGGGACTCTGAAGCTTTCTTT
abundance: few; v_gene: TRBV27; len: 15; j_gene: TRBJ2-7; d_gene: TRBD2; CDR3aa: CASSSGLAGGNEQYF; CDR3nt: TGTGCCAGCAGTTCGGGACTAGCGGGAGGAAACGAGCAGTACTTC
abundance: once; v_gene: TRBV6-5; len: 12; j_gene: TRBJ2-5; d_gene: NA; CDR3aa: CASRVGVGTQYF; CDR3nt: TGTGCCAGCAGGGTGGGAGTCGGGACCCAGTACTTC
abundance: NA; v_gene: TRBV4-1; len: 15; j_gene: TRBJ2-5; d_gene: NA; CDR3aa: CASSLQGTYKETQYF; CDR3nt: TGCGCCAGCAGCCTCCAGGGGACTTACAAAGAGACCCAGTACTTC
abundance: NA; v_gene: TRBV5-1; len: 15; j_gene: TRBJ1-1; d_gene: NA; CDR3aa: CASSLERRAPTEAFF; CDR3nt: TGCGCCAGCAGCTTGGAGAGGCGGGCCCCCACTGAAGCTTTCTTT
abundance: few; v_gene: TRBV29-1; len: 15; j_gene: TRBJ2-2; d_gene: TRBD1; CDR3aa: CSVKMTGVITGELFF; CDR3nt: TGCAGCGTCAAAATGACAGGGGTAATTACCGGGGAGCTGTTTTTT
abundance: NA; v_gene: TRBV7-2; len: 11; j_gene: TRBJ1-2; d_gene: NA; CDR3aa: CASSSQTSYTF; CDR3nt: TGTGCCAGCAGCTCGCAGACGAGCTACACCTTC
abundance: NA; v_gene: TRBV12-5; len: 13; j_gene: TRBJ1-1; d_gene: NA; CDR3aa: CASGRNMNTEAFF; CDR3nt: TGTGCTAGTGGCCGTAACATGAACACTGAAGCTTTCTTT
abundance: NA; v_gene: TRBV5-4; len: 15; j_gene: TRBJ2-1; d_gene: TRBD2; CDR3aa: CASSLRREGLDEQFF; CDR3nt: TGTGCCAGCAGCTTGAGGCGGGAGGGTCTCGATGAGCAGTTCTTC
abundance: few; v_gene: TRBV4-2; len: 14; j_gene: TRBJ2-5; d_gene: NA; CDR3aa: CASSQAPAQETQYF; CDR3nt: TGTGCCAGCAGCCAAGCACCTGCCCAAGAGACCCAGTACTTC
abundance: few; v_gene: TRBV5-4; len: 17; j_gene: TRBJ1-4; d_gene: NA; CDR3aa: CASSLAPGQGGGEKLFF; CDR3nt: TGTGCCAGCAGCTTGGCTCCCGGCCAGGGAGGGGGGGAAAAACTGTTTTTT
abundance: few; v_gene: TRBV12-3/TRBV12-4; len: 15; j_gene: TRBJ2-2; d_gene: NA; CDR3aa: CASSFLPGSTGELFF; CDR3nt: TGTGCCAGCAGTTTTCTGCCCGGGAGCACCGGGGAGCTGTTTTTT
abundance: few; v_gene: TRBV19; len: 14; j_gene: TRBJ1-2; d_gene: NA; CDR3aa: CASSPGSGSYGYTF; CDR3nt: TGTGCCAGTAGTCCCGGCTCTGGGAGTTATGGCTACACCTTC
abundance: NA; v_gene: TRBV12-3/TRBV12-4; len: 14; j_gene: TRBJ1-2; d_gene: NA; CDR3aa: CASSLWEGGNGYTF; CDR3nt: TGTGCCAGCAGTTTGTGGGAGGGAGGGAATGGCTACACCTTC
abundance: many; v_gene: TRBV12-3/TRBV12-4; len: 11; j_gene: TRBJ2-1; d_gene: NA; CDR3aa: CASSFRNEQFF; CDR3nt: TGTGCCAGCAGCTTCCGCAATGAGCAGTTCTTC
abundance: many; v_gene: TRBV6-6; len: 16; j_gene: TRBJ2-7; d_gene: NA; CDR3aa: CASSYARTSRDHEQYF; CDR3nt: TGTGCCAGCAGTTACGCCAGGACGTCTAGGGACCACGAGCAGTACTTC
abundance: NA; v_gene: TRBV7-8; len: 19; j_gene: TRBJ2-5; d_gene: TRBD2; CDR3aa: CASSSPRGLAGGPQETQYF; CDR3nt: TGTGCCAGCAGCTCCCCGCGTGGACTAGCGGGGGGCCCTCAAGAGACCCAGTACTTC
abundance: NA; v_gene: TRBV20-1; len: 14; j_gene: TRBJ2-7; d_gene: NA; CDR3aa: CSTPRRDTHYEQYF; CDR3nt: TGCAGTACTCCTCGGCGGGACACCCACTACGAGCAGTACTTC
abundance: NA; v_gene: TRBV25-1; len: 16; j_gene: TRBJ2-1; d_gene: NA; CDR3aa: CASSEFVVQPGNEQFF; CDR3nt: TGTGCCAGCAGTGAATTTGTCGTCCAGCCGGGCAATGAGCAGTTCTTC
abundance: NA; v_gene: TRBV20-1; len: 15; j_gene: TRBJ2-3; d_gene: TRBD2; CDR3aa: CSARDLAGFTDTQYF; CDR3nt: TGCAGTGCTAGAGATCTAGCGGGGTTCACAGATACGCAGTATTTT
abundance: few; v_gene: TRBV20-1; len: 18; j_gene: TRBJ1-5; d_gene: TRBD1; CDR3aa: CSARDQETGGLGNQPQHF; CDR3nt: TGCAGTGCTAGAGACCAGGAGACAGGGGGCTTGGGCAATCAGCCCCAGCATTTT
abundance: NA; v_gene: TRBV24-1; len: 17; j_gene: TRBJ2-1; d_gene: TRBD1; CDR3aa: CATSDTRPGQGGNEQFF; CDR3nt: TGTGCCACCAGTGATACCAGACCCGGACAGGGTGGGAATGAGCAGTTCTTC
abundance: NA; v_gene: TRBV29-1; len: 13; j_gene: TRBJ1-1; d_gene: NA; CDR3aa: CSVEDRQGAEAFF; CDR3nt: TGCAGCGTTGAAGATCGTCAAGGGGCTGAAGCTTTCTTT
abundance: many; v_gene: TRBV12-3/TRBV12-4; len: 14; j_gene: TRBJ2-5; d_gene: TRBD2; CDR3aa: CASSSINRGGTQYF; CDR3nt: TGTGCCAGCAGTTCTATCAATCGGGGGGGAACCCAGTACTTC
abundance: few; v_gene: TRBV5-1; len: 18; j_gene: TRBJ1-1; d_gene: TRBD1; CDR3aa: CASSLGGWTGGYDTEAFF; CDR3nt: TGCGCCAGCAGCTTGGGAGGGTGGACAGGGGGCTATGACACTGAAGCTTTCTTT
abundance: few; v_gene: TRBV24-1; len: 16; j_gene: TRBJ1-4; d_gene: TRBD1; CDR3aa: CATSDGPGQGSEKLFF; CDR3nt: TGTGCCACCAGTGATGGACCGGGACAGGGGAGTGAAAAACTGTTTTTT
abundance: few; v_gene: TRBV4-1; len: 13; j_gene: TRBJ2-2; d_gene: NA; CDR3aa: CASSQGRTGELFF; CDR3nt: TGCGCCAGCAGCCAGGGAAGGACCGGGGAGCTGTTTTTT
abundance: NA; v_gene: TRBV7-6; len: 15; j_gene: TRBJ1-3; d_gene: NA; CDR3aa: CASSLAPAAGNTIYF; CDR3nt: TGTGCCAGCAGCTTAGCGCCAGCAGCTGGAAACACCATATATTTT
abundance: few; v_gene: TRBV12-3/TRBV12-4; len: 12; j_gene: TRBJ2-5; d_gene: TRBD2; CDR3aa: CASIGAGGTQYF; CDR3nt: TGTGCCAGCATAGGAGCGGGGGGTACCCAGTACTTC
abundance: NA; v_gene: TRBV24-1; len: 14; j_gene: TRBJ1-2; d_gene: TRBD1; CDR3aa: CATSDQGQVYGYTF; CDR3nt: TGTGCCACCAGTGATCAAGGACAGGTGTATGGCTACACCTTC
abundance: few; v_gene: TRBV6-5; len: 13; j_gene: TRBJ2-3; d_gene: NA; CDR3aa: CASTDWRGDTQYF; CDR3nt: TGTGCCAGCACCGATTGGAGGGGAGATACGCAGTATTTT
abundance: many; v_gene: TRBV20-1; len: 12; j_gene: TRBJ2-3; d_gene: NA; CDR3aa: CSVRGLTDTQYF; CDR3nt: TGCAGTGTGCGGGGCCTCACAGATACGCAGTATTTT
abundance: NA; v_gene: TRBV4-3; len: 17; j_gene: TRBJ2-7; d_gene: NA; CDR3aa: CASSQDPLGGRRDEQYF; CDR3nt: TGCGCCAGCAGCCAAGATCCTCTTGGGGGGCGGAGGGACGAGCAGTACTTC
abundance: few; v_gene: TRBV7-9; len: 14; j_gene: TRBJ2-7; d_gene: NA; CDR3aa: CASSFSFAFWEQYF; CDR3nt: TGTGCCAGCAGCTTTTCATTCGCCTTTTGGGAGCAGTACTTC
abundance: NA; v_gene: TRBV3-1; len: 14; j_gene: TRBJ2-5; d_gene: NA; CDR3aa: CASSQDSDQETQYF; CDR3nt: TGTGCCAGCAGCCAAGATTCAGACCAAGAGACCCAGTACTTC
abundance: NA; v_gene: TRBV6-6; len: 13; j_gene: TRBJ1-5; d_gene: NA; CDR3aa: CASKGQSNQPQHF; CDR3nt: TGTGCCAGCAAAGGACAGAGCAATCAGCCCCAGCATTTT
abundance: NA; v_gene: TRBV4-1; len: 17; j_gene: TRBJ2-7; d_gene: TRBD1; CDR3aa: CASSQEGSGQQSYEQYF; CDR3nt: TGCGCCAGCAGCCAAGAGGGCTCGGGACAGCAGTCCTACGAGCAGTACTTC
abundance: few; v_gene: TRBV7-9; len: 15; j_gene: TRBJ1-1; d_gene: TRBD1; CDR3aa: CASRPGQGAGAEAFF; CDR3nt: TGTGCCAGCAGGCCGGGACAGGGGGCGGGCGCTGAAGCTTTCTTT
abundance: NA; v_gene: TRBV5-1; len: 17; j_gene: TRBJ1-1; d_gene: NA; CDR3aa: CASSLGASDRVNTEAFF; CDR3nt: TGCGCCAGCAGCTTGGGGGCCAGCGACAGAGTGAACACTGAAGCTTTCTTT
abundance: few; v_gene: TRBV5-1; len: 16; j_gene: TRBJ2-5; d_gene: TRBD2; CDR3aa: CASSRTSGGPGETQYF; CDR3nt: TGCGCCAGCAGCCGGACTAGCGGGGGGCCGGGAGAGACCCAGTACTTC
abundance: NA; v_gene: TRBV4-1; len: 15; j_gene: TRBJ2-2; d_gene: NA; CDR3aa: CASSQEPLSTGELFF; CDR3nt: TGCGCCAGCAGCCAAGAACCCTTGTCAACCGGGGAGCTGTTTTTT
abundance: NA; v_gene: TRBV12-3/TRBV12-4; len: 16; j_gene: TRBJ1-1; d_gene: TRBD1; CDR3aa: CASSPQGASRNTEAFF; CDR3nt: TGTGCCAGCAGTCCTCAGGGGGCTAGTAGGAACACTGAAGCTTTCTTT
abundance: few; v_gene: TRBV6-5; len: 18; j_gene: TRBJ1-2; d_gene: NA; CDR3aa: CASSSNYFTGTQKYGYTF; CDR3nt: TGTGCCAGCAGTTCCAACTACTTTACCGGGACTCAAAAGTATGGCTACACCTTC
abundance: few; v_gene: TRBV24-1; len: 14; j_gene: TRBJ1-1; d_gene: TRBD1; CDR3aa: CATSDSGGNTEAFF; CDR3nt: TGTGCCACCAGTGATTCAGGGGGGAACACTGAAGCTTTCTTT
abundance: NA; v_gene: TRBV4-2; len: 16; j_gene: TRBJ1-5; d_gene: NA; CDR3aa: CASSLGLGVRDQPQHF; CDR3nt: TGTGCCAGCAGCCTCGGTCTAGGGGTGCGAGATCAGCCCCAGCATTTT